The 15 T cell receptor beta chains below come from one sample, sequenced in a study of tumor and adjacent non-tumor tissue in lung cancer. The template was RNA from unsorted bulk tissue. A modified ARM-PCR protocol with three rounds of nested PCR amplified TCRbeta. TCRdb re-analysed the multiplex PCR reads in MiXCR, keeping a single row per CDR3 protein. The data hold some 200,000 distinct CDR3 sequences, with less than 80% observed a single time. The sample was lung tumor tissue. Receptors were obtained from a man aged 60-69 years with non-small cell lung cancer.

This clonotype was seen a handful of times. The rearrangement links TRBV6-5 to TRBJ1-6; D call uncertain. Trimming stripped 0 bases from V and 4 bases from J, with 4 bases between. There are 14 residues in the CDR3. Germline V lookup: CDR1 MNHEY, CDR2 SVGAGI. CDR3 nucleotides: TGTGCCAGCAGTTACTCGACTTATAATTCACCCCTCCACTTT. It is translated as CASSYSTYNSPLHF.

This chain links TRBV12-3 or TRBV12-4 with TRBJ2-2; either TRBD1 or TRBD2 may fit D (5 bases each). The CDR3 extends over 14 amino acids. Trimming stripped 10 bases from V and 7 bases from J, with 19 bases between. DNA for the CDR3: TGTGCCAACAGGAACCGGGGATGGGTCGGGGAGCTGTTTTTT. This sequence encodes CANRNRGWVGELFF.

The genes are TRBV5-6 and TRBJ2-7; 9 bases match TRBD1. The V gene's germline CDR1 is SGHDT and CDR2 YYEEEE. The V segment lost 3 bases and the J segment 2 bases; nucleotides outside the gene matches: 6. The CDR3 sequence is 15 residues long. The CDR3 DNA reads as TGTGCCAGCAGCTCCCGGACAGGGGTTACCTACGAGCAGTACTTC. Its protein is CASSSRTGVTYEQYF.

About this clonotype itself: A single base separates this from a much larger clone, so it may be a read error. The gene calls are TRBV4-3 and TRBJ2-7; no clear D gene. The CDR3 is 14 amino acids. The V end lost 4 bases, the J end lost 1 base, and 11 bases lay between the germline ends. Germline-derived CDR1 and CDR2 are LGHNA and YSLEER. CDR3 loop: CASSRDPASYEQYF. CDR3 nucleotides: TGCGCCAGCAGCCGAGATCCAGCGTCCTACGAGCAGTACTTC.

This clonotype was recorded a few times. With a much larger clone just one base away, this may be a read error. The genes are TRBV20-1 and TRBJ2-5, with a possible D match to TRBD2 (6 bases). In germline, CDR1 is DFQATT, CDR2 SNEGSKA (reference sequence). The CDR3 is 12 amino acids. The CDR3 region is CSARVGGETQCF. The CDR3 DNA reads TGCAGTGCTAGAGTGGGGGGAGAGACCCAGTGCTTC.

This clonotype was seen only a few times. The chain is built from TRBV5-1 and TRBJ2-2; D remains unclear. The CDR3 is made up of 13 amino acids. Germline CDR1 reads SGHRS; CDR2 reads YFSETQ. Trimming shortened V by 8 bases and J by 3 bases, and 11 bases separated the two germline ends. This CDR3 reads CASSRQDTGELFF. DNA for the CDR3: TGCGCCAGTTCCCGCCAGGACACCGGGGAGCTGTTTTTT.

This clonotype has a handful of counts. The chain has TRBV6-5 and TRBJ1-1; 10 bases fit TRBD1. Germline loops: CDR1 MNHEY, CDR2 SVGAGI. The CDR3 extends over 15 amino acids. V shed 4 bases and J 6 bases; nucleotides not matched to a gene: 8. In DNA, the CDR3 is TGTGCCAGCAGTTCCCCCGGGACAGGGGTCCCTGAAGCTTTCTTT. This codes for CASSSPGTGVPEAFF.

This chain connects TRBV28 to TRBJ2-1; D is perhaps TRBD1 or TRBD2 (5 bases each). The CDR3 sequence is 12 residues long. Trimming stripped 1 base from V and 16 bases from J, with 14 bases between. CDR1 and CDR2 (germline): MDHEN, SYDVKM. The CDR3 DNA reads TGTGCCAGCAGTTTATTAGGGCCGGGGCAATTCTTC. It specifies CASSLLGPGQFF.

The chain links TRBV11-1 to TRBJ2-1; 7 bases align to TRBD2. V trimming: 5 bases; J trimming: 2 bases; junction bases outside the gene matches: 12. The germline V gene has CDR1 SGHAT and CDR2 FQDESV (reference sequence). The CDR3 runs 17 residues. CDR3 bases: TGTGCCAGCAGCGAATCACATAGTGGGGGGGCCTACAATGAGCAGTTCTTC. Translating gives CASSESHSGGAYNEQFF.

Note on this clonotype: One end of the junction is discordant with germline, which a read error may explain. The rearrangement joins TRBV12-3 or TRBV12-4 to TRBJ1-5, with D hard to call. CDR3 size: 12 residues. The chain's CDR3 is CDSSSSDQPQHF. As DNA, the CDR3 is TGTGACAGCAGCTCATCGGATCAGCCCCAGCATTTT.

This chain connects TRBV5-1 to TRBJ1-4; no firm D call. CDR3 length: 15 residues. Germline values: CDR1 SGHRS, CDR2 YFSETQ. Trimming cost V 9 bases and J 4 bases, with 19 bases left between them. The chain's CDR3 is CANNLEAEYNEKLFF. The CDR3 nucleotides are TGCGCCAACAACTTGGAGGCGGAGTATAATGAAAAACTGTTTTTT.

Note on this clonotype: Relative to the germline gene, one junction end is altered; a read error may explain this. The chain employs TRBV24-1 and TRBJ2-3, with a weak D call TRBD2 (6 bases). The CDR3 contains 16 residues. Germline V CDR1 and CDR2: KGHDR, SFDVKD. Here the CDR3 DNA reads TGTACCACCAGTGATCCCGTGCGGGATAGCACAGATACGCAGTATTTT. Encoded protein: CTTSDPVRDSTDTQYF.

On this clonotype: The CDR3 carries no conserved terminal phenylalanine or tryptophan, so it likely arises from a read error. The chain is built from TRBV20-1 and TRBJ1-2, with D possibly TRBD1 on 6 matching bases. Germline V gene data show CDR1 as DFQATT and CDR2 as SNEGSKA (reference sequence). The CDR3 has 12 amino acids. The CDR3 loop reads CSPRKTGGGYTL. DNA for the CDR3: TGCAGTCCTAGAAAGACAGGTGGCGGCTACACCTTA.

This clonotype was counted only a few times. The J gene is TRBJ2-3, the V gene TRBV14; D remains unclear. The ends were cut back, 2 bases at V and 6 bases at J, with 9 bases in the middle. The CDR3 contains 13 residues. Germline lookup yields CDR1 SGHDN and CDR2 FVKESK. The CDR3 loop is CASSQQAADTQYF. The CDR3, as DNA: TGTGCCAGCAGCCAACAGGCGGCTGATACGCAGTATTTT.

Turning to this clonotype: Sequence at one end of the junction differs from germline and may be a read error. The gene calls are TRBV5-1 and TRBJ2-2; 8 bases map to TRBD2. Germline V gene lookup returns CDR1 SGHRS and CDR2 YFSETQ. The CDR3 consists of 16 residues. The CDR3 region is CASQPSGRGFAGELFF. For the CDR3, the DNA is TGCGCCAGCCAACCCAGCGGGAGAGGATTCGCCGGGGAGCTGTTCTTT.